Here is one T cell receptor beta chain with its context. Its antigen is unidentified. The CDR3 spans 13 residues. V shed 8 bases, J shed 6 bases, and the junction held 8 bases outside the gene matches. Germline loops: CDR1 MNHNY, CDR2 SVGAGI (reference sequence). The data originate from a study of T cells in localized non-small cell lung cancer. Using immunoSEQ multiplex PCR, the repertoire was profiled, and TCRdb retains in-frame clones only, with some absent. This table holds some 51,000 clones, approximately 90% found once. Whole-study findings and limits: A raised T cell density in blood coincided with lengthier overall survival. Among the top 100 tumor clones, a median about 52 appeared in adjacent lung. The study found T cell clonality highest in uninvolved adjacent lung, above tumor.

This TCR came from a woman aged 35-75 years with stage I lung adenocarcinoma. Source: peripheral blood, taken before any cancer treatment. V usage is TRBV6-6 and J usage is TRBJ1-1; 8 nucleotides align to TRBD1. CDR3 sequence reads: CASRLDRVAEAFF. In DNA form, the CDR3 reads TGTGCCAGCCGATTGGACAGGGTCGCTGAAGCTTTCTTT.